A selection of T cell receptor beta chains follows, all from one sample in a study of cytomegalovirus exposure and HLA in healthy donors. Method: immunoSEQ multiplex PCR; TCRdb's copy keeps in-frame clones and lacks some. The sample holds approximately 170,000 clones, about four fifths seen once. The sample taken for sequencing was PBMCs. These receptors were collected from a male donor in good health and CMV-seronegative. Both conserved end residues are part of each CDR3. The D gene is left open where the match is weak. Expanded clones get a size class; other rows say once, few or many, or leave the size out.

size: NA
V: TRBV5-5
J: TRBJ1-2
D: NA
CDR3: CASSSVTDGYTF
DNA: TGTGCCAGCAGCTCAGTGACAGATGGCTACACCTTC

size: NA
V: TRBV6-1
J: TRBJ1-3
D: NA
CDR3: CASSQQGSSGNTIYF
DNA: TGTGCCAGCAGCCAACAGGGTTCGTCAGGAAACACCATATATTTT

size: once
V: TRBV7-3
J: TRBJ2-5
D: TRBD2
CDR3: CASSPGTSGGIRQETQYF
DNA: TGTGCCAGCAGCCCCGGGACTAGCGGGGGGATACGACAAGAGACCCAGTACTTC

size: NA
V: TRBV9
J: TRBJ1-4
D: NA
CDR3: CASSVDSNEKLFF
DNA: TGTGCCAGCAGCGTGGACAGTAATGAAAAACTGTTTTTT

size: NA
V: TRBV9
J: TRBJ1-4
D: NA
CDR3: CASSREVNEKLFF
DNA: TGTGCCAGCTCACGGGAGGTTAATGAAAAACTGTTTTTT

size: NA
V: TRBV7-6
J: TRBJ2-2
D: TRBD2
CDR3: CASSVKLAGGPINTGELFF
DNA: TGTGCCAGCAGCGTAAAGCTAGCGGGAGGGCCTATTAACACCGGGGAGCTGTTTTTT

size: NA
V: TRBV7-8
J: TRBJ2-7
D: TRBD1
CDR3: CASSTRDRGREQYF
DNA: TGTGCCAGCAGCACCCGGGACAGGGGGCGCGAGCAGTACTTC

size: NA
V: TRBV5-1
J: TRBJ2-7
D: NA
CDR3: CASSLDRLSYEQYF
DNA: TGCGCCAGCAGCTTGGACAGGCTTAGCTACGAGCAGTACTTC

size: NA
V: TRBV7-3
J: TRBJ2-3
D: TRBD2
CDR3: CASSLKLAGAGTDTQYF
DNA: TGTGCCAGCAGCTTAAAACTAGCGGGAGCGGGGACAGATACGCAGTATTTT

size: NA
V: TRBV28
J: TRBJ2-7
D: TRBD2
CDR3: CATGGGSPYEQYF
DNA: TGTGCCACTGGGGGAGGGTCACCCTACGAGCAGTACTTC

size: once
V: TRBV6-5
J: TRBJ1-2
D: NA
CDR3: CASSYGQSYGYTF
DNA: TGTGCCAGCAGTTACGGGCAGAGCTATGGCTACACCTTC

size: NA
V: TRBV5-4
J: TRBJ2-1
D: TRBD2
CDR3: CASSLGTSGRSNEQFF
DNA: TGTGCCAGCAGCTTGGGGACTAGCGGGAGGTCAAATGAGCAGTTCTTC

size: NA
V: TRBV4-3
J: TRBJ2-6
D: TRBD1
CDR3: CASSQFRAGTGLSGANVLTF
DNA: TGCGCCAGCAGCCAATTCCGAGCAGGGACAGGGTTGTCTGGGGCCAACGTCCTGACTTTC

size: NA
V: TRBV29-1
J: TRBJ1-1
D: NA
CDR3: CSAGEEAFF
DNA: TGCAGCGCTGGTGAGGAAGCTTTCTTT

size: NA
V: TRBV28
J: TRBJ2-5
D: NA
CDR3: CASRPTVPYPTGAQYF
DNA: TGTGCCAGCAGACCTACGGTCCCTTACCCCACTGGAGCCCAGTACTTC

size: NA
V: TRBV5-1
J: TRBJ2-1
D: TRBD2
CDR3: CASSFGGNNEQFF
DNA: TGCGCCAGCAGCTTCGGGGGGAACAATGAGCAGTTCTTC

size: NA
V: TRBV11-3
J: TRBJ2-7
D: NA
CDR3: CASSAGRGSSYEQYF
DNA: TGTGCCAGCAGCGCAGGACGGGGGAGCTCCTACGAGCAGTACTTC

size: NA
V: TRBV11-2
J: TRBJ1-1
D: NA
CDR3: CASSLTGNTEAFF
DNA: TGTGCCAGCAGCTTAACGGGGAACACTGAAGCTTTCTTT

size: few
V: TRBV10-3
J: TRBJ2-7
D: TRBD2
CDR3: CAIGRTSGRGSSYEQYF
DNA: TGTGCCATCGGCCGGACTAGCGGGAGGGGAAGCTCCTACGAGCAGTACTTC

size: NA
V: TRBV27
J: TRBJ2-7
D: TRBD2
CDR3: CASGITGPAGYEQYF
DNA: TGTGCCAGCGGTATCACAGGACCAGCGGGATACGAGCAGTACTTC

size: few
V: TRBV4-1
J: TRBJ2-6
D: TRBD1
CDR3: CASSQDDEGALTVGANVLTF
DNA: TGCGCCAGCAGCCAAGATGACGAGGGGGCGCTTACAGTTGGGGCCAACGTCCTGACTTTC

size: once
V: TRBV5-4
J: TRBJ2-5
D: NA
CDR3: CASSLVQGGETQYF
DNA: TGTGCCAGCAGCTTGGTACAGGGAGGGGAGACCCAGTACTTC

size: NA
V: TRBV19
J: TRBJ2-6
D: TRBD1
CDR3: CASSDRDRTGANVLTF
DNA: TGTGCCAGTAGTGACCGGGACAGAACTGGGGCCAACGTCCTGACTTTC

size: once
V: TRBV28
J: TRBJ1-2
D: NA
CDR3: CASSSLPGYTF
DNA: TGTGCCAGCAGTTCTCTCCCCGGCTACACCTTC

size: NA
V: TRBV6-5
J: TRBJ2-7
D: NA
CDR3: CASSRRSTLHEQYF
DNA: TGTGCCAGCAGTCGACGGAGTACACTCCACGAGCAGTACTTC

size: NA
V: TRBV30
J: TRBJ2-7
D: NA
CDR3: CAWSQGPQGTRSAEQYF
DNA: TGTGCCTGGAGTCAGGGCCCTCAGGGGACCCGCTCCGCCGAGCAGTACTTC

size: few
V: TRBV7-8
J: TRBJ1-4
D: TRBD1
CDR3: CASTLGTVNEKLFF
DNA: TGTGCCAGCACGCTCGGGACAGTCAATGAAAAACTGTTTTTT

size: few
V: TRBV15
J: TRBJ2-7
D: NA
CDR3: CATSRDRGEQYF
DNA: TGTGCCACCAGCAGAGATCGAGGCGAGCAGTACTTC

size: NA
V: TRBV27
J: TRBJ1-2
D: TRBD1
CDR3: CASSRTTGDGYTF
DNA: TGTGCCAGCAGTCGAACGACAGGGGATGGCTACACCTTC

size: NA
V: TRBV19
J: TRBJ2-7
D: NA
CDR3: CASSIGEASAYEQYF
DNA: TGTGCCAGTAGTATAGGAGAGGCCTCGGCCTACGAGCAGTACTTC

size: once
V: TRBV5-1
J: TRBJ2-7
D: TRBD1
CDR3: CASRPGGSYEQYF
DNA: TGCGCCAGCAGGCCAGGGGGCTCCTACGAGCAGTACTTC

size: NA
V: TRBV28
J: TRBJ1-1
D: TRBD1
CDR3: CASSFANRGGTEAFF
DNA: TGTGCCAGCAGTTTCGCGAACAGGGGGGGAACTGAAGCTTTCTTT

size: NA
V: TRBV21-1
J: TRBJ2-3
D: NA
CDR3: CASIGLAETYTDTQYF
DNA: TGTGCCAGCATCGGACTAGCGGAGACCTACACAGATACGCAGTATTTT

size: NA
V: TRBV4-3
J: TRBJ1-2
D: NA
CDR3: CASSQDVGGAGRGYTF
DNA: TGCGCCAGCAGCCAAGATGTAGGGGGGGCGGGTCGGGGCTACACCTTC

size: NA
V: TRBV5-1
J: TRBJ2-1
D: TRBD2
CDR3: CASSIGTSGRPRESEQFF
DNA: TGCGCCAGCAGCATAGGGACTAGCGGGAGACCCCGGGAGAGTGAGCAGTTCTTC

size: NA
V: TRBV9
J: TRBJ1-1
D: NA
CDR3: CASSVALDSNTEAFF
DNA: TGTGCCAGCAGCGTAGCTCTGGACTCGAACACTGAAGCTTTCTTT

size: NA
V: TRBV29-1
J: TRBJ1-2
D: TRBD1
CDR3: CSTGQLDHYGYPF
DNA: TGCAGCACGGGACAGCTGGACCACTATGGCTACCCCTTC

size: NA
V: TRBV29-1
J: TRBJ2-7
D: NA
CDR3: CSARVGQGSSYEQYF
DNA: TGCAGCGCCAGAGTAGGGCAGGGGTCCTCCTACGAGCAGTACTTC

size: NA
V: TRBV27
J: TRBJ2-1
D: NA
CDR3: CASSLGSNEQFF
DNA: TGTGCCAGCAGTTTAGGGAGCAATGAGCAGTTCTTC

size: NA
V: TRBV28
J: TRBJ2-7
D: NA
CDR3: CASSFLGVHEQYF
DNA: TGTGCCAGCAGTTTTCTCGGGGTTCATGAGCAGTACTTC

size: NA
V: TRBV15
J: TRBJ1-2
D: TRBD1
CDR3: CATSRPRGRAHYGYTF
DNA: TGTGCCACCAGCAGACCCAGGGGGCGAGCTCACTATGGCTACACCTTC

size: NA
V: TRBV27
J: TRBJ2-1
D: TRBD1
CDR3: CASSLLSQQGAYNEQFF
DNA: TGTGCCAGCAGTTTATTATCCCAACAGGGGGCGTACAATGAGCAGTTCTTC

size: few
V: TRBV5-1
J: TRBJ2-1
D: TRBD2
CDR3: CASSLTLAGGGNEQFF
DNA: TGCGCCAGCAGCCTCACACTAGCGGGGGGAGGGAATGAGCAGTTCTTC

size: NA
V: TRBV9
J: TRBJ2-2
D: TRBD2
CDR3: CASSVTSGRTGELFF
DNA: TGTGCCAGCAGCGTAACTAGCGGGAGGACCGGGGAGCTGTTTTTT

size: NA
V: TRBV5-5
J: TRBJ2-5
D: TRBD1
CDR3: CASSWDRGRETQYF
DNA: TGTGCCAGCAGCTGGGACAGGGGGCGGGAGACCCAGTACTTC

size: NA
V: TRBV4-2
J: TRBJ1-1
D: NA
CDR3: CASEPGDLNTEAFF
DNA: TGTGCCAGTGAACCCGGGGATTTGAACACTGAAGCTTTCTTT

size: NA
V: TRBV5-1
J: TRBJ2-3
D: TRBD1
CDR3: CASSLGDRAETF
DNA: TGCGCCAGCAGCTTGGGGGACAGGGCTGAAACGTTT

size: NA
V: TRBV9
J: TRBJ2-1
D: NA
CDR3: CASSFVLDSPYNEQFF
DNA: TGTGCCAGCAGCTTTGTGCTGGACAGCCCCTACAATGAGCAGTTCTTC

size: NA
V: TRBV15
J: TRBJ2-3
D: NA
CDR3: CATSSGQQGITDTQYF
DNA: TGTGCCACCAGCAGTGGTCAACAGGGAATAACAGATACGCAGTATTTT